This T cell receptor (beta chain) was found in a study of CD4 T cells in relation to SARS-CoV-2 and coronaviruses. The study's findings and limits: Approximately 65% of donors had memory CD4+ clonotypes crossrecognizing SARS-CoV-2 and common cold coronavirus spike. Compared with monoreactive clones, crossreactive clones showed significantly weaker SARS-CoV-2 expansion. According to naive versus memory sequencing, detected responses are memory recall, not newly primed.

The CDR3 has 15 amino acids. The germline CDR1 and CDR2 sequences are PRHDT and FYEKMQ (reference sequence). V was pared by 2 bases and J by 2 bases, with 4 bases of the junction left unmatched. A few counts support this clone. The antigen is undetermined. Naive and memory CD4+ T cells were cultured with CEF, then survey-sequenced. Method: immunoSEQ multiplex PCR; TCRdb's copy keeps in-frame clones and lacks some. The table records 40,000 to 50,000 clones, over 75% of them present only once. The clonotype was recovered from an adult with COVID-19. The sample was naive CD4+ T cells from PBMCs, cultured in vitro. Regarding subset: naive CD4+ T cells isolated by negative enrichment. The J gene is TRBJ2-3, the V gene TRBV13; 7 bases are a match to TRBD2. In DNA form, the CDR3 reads TGTGCCAGCAGCTTACGGGGGGTAATCACAGATACGCAGTATTTT. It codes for CASSLRGVITDTQYF.